The rows below give T cell receptor beta chains drawn from one sample of a study of radiotherapy plus CTLA-4 blockade in lung cancer. TCRdb's copy holds only in-frame clones and misses some; the assay was immunoSEQ multiplex PCR. The sample has about 80,000 clones, more than 80% seen once; the top ten hold 0.79%. The source was peripheral blood, collected from a patient treated with radiotherapy plus ipilimumab. The receptors were gathered from a human donor with non-small cell lung cancer who had stable disease on radiotherapy plus ipilimumab. Each CDR3 is given with its conserved first and last residue. Fields, in order: clone size, V gene, J gene, D gene, CDR3 protein, CDR3 DNA. The D gene is left open where the match is weak. A row's size may be missing; if present it is once, few, many or a size class.

.,TRBV7-9,TRBJ1-6,.,CASSLGSSYNSPLHF,TGTGCCAGCAGCTTAGGAAGCTCCTATAATTCACCCCTCCACTTT
.,TRBV2,TRBJ1-2,TRBD1,CASRGVTGEDFGYTF,TGTGCCAGCAGGGGGGTGACAGGGGAGGACTTTGGCTACACCTTC
.,TRBV11-3,TRBJ1-4,TRBD1,CASSSGQATNEKLFF,TGTGCCAGCAGCTCGGGACAGGCAACTAATGAAAAACTGTTTTTT
few,TRBV2,TRBJ2-1,.,CASSDLSSYNEQFF,TGTGCCAGCAGTGACTTGAGCTCCTACAATGAGCAGTTCTTC
.,TRBV30,TRBJ2-7,TRBD1,CAWSERQGAYF,TGTGCCTGGAGCGAGAGACAGGGTGCTTACTTC
.,TRBV9,TRBJ1-4,.,CASSATTDSLGEKLFF,TGTGCCAGCAGCGCCACAACGGACAGCCTTGGGGAAAAACTGTTTTTT
.,TRBV13,TRBJ2-3,.,CASSRAGGTDTQYF,TGTGCCAGCAGCCGCGCTGGCGGCACAGATACGCAGTATTTT
few,TRBV7-8,TRBJ2-5,.,CASSLGQQETQYF,TGTGCCAGCAGCTTAGGGCAGCAAGAGACCCAGTACTTC
.,TRBV5-1,TRBJ2-7,TRBD2,CASSLAGGGYEQYF,TGCGCCAGCAGCTTGGCCGGCGGGGGGTACGAGCAGTACTTC
.,TRBV7-9,TRBJ2-1,.,CASSPEARQINEQFF,TGTGCCAGCAGCCCGGAGGCGCGGCAAATCAATGAGCAGTTCTTC
.,TRBV28,TRBJ2-7,.,CASSLMTGNSYEQYF,TGTGCCAGCAGTTTAATGACAGGTAATTCCTACGAGCAGTACTTC
.,TRBV6-1,TRBJ2-7,TRBD1,CATQTGGNYEQYF,TGTGCCACCCAGACAGGGGGTAACTACGAGCAGTACTTC
.,TRBV9,TRBJ1-2,.,CASRSNYGYTF,TGTGCCAGCAGAAGTAACTATGGCTACACCTTC
few,TRBV10-3,TRBJ1-5,.,CAISDRDILYQPQHF,TGTGCCATCAGTGACCGGGACATCTTATATCAGCCCCAGCATTTT
.,TRBV7-5,TRBJ2-7,.,CARSDRSSYEQYF,TGTGCCAGAAGCGACAGGAGCTCCTACGAGCAGTACTTC
.,TRBV28,TRBJ2-7,.,CASSLERFRDEQYF,TGTGCCAGCAGTTTAGAACGTTTTAGGGACGAGCAGTACTTC
.,TRBV6-5,TRBJ2-7,.,CASSYSAGSYEQYF,TGTGCCAGCAGTTACTCTGCAGGCTCCTACGAGCAGTACTTC
.,TRBV14,TRBJ1-4,.,CASSQKQGATNEKLFF,TGTGCCAGCAGCCAAAAACAGGGAGCAACTAATGAAAAACTGTTTTTT
.,TRBV5-1,TRBJ2-7,.,CASSFGTTGLNEQYF,TGCGCCAGCAGCTTCGGTACAACAGGGCTTAACGAGCAGTACTTC
.,TRBV28,TRBJ1-2,.,CASSLTGKSYGYTF,TGTGCCAGCAGTTTGACAGGCAAGTCCTATGGCTACACCTTC
.,TRBV2,TRBJ1-4,TRBD1,CASSAQTGGGWEKLFF,TGTGCCAGCAGCGCCCAGACAGGGGGCGGGTGGGAAAAACTGTTTTTT
.,TRBV5-1,TRBJ1-1,.,CASSLLGRDTEAFF,TGCGCCAGCAGCTTGTTAGGCAGGGACACTGAAGCTTTCTTT
.,TRBV7-8,TRBJ2-2,TRBD1,CASSLPRVGQGAMAGELFF,TGTGCCAGCAGCTTACCCAGGGTGGGACAGGGGGCTATGGCCGGGGAGCTGTTTTTT
.,TRBV20-1,TRBJ1-1,.,CSARWGGEAFF,TGCAGTGCTAGGTGGGGGGGTGAAGCTTTCTTT
.,TRBV10-1,TRBJ1-1,.,CASSKQGWTEAFF,TGCGCCAGCAGTAAACAGGGATGGACTGAAGCTTTCTTT
.,TRBV5-1,TRBJ2-3,TRBD2,CASSLVGTSLGTDTQYF,TGCGCCAGCAGCTTGGTAGGGACTAGTTTGGGCACAGATACGCAGTATTTT
.,TRBV7-9,TRBJ1-5,.,CASSFGFGADYSNQPQHF,TGTGCCAGCAGCTTCGGTTTTGGGGCAGATTATAGCAATCAGCCCCAGCATTTT
.,TRBV28,TRBJ2-1,.,CASLDPGLDNEQFF,TGTGCCAGCTTAGACCCCGGGTTAGACAATGAGCAGTTCTTC
.,TRBV7-5,TRBJ1-5,.,CVRSSRRTGGRQPQHF,TGTGTCAGAAGCTCTAGAAGGACAGGGGGTCGGCAGCCCCAGCATTTT
once,TRBV29-1,TRBJ1-2,.,CSVEVSTAYGYTF,TGCAGCGTTGAAGTTTCGACAGCCTATGGCTACACCTTC
.,TRBV25-1,TRBJ2-5,.,CASSATGSGETQYF,TGTGCCAGCAGTGCGACAGGATCCGGAGAGACCCAGTACTTC
.,TRBV11-2,TRBJ1-2,.,CASSPRQSGYGYTF,TGTGCCAGCAGCCCGCGACAGAGCGGCTATGGCTACACCTTC
.,TRBV6-1,TRBJ1-1,TRBD1,CASITGGGRTEAFF,TGTGCCAGCATCACAGGGGGCGGAAGGACTGAAGCTTTCTTT
.,TRBV7-3,TRBJ1-4,TRBD1,CASSPRTGIGEKLFF,TGTGCCAGCAGCCCCCGGACAGGGATAGGTGAAAAACTGTTTTTT
.,TRBV6-6,TRBJ1-1,.,CASSYPAGHTEAFF,TGTGCCAGCAGTTACCCCGCGGGCCACACTGAAGCTTTCTTT
.,TRBV11-2,TRBJ2-1,.,CASSLVSYSNEQFF,TGTGCCAGCAGCTTAGTTAGCTACTCAAATGAGCAGTTCTTC
.,TRBV20-1,TRBJ2-3,.,CSARVASAQYF,TGCAGTGCTAGAGTTGCTAGTGCGCAGTATTTT
.,TRBV11-2,TRBJ2-5,TRBD2,CASSPGTSGYQETQYF,TGTGCCAGCAGCCCCGGGACTAGCGGGTACCAAGAGACCCAGTACTTC
.,TRBV6-5,TRBJ2-1,.,CASKNPAVEFF,TGTGCCAGCAAAAATCCGGCAGTTGAGTTCTTC
.,TRBV10-3,TRBJ1-5,.,CAISESAGLQPQHF,TGTGCCATCAGTGAGTCCGCGGGTCTTCAGCCCCAGCATTTT
few,TRBV2,TRBJ2-3,.,CASRRSLFTDTQYF,TGTGCCAGCAGGAGGAGTCTCTTCACAGATACGCAGTATTTT
.,TRBV6-5,TRBJ1-1,TRBD1,CASNSGTGNTEAFF,TGTGCCAGCAACTCCGGGACAGGGAACACTGAAGCTTTCTTT
few,TRBV6-5,TRBJ2-2,.,CASSLQGTGELFF,TGTGCCAGCAGTTTACAGGGTACCGGGGAGCTGTTTTTT
.,TRBV10-1,TRBJ2-1,.,CASSELGVGENEQFF,TGCGCCAGCAGTGAGCTGGGGGTGGGGGAGAATGAGCAGTTCTTC
.,TRBV2,TRBJ2-5,.,CASRNSWGNQETQYF,TGTGCCAGCAGGAACTCCTGGGGGAACCAAGAGACCCAGTACTTC
.,TRBV5-1,TRBJ2-3,TRBD2,CASSLAGTSGGFDTQYF,TGCGCCAGCAGCTTGGCCGGGACTAGCGGGGGTTTCGATACGCAGTATTTT
.,TRBV5-8,TRBJ2-6,.,CASSLAPGSGANVLTF,TGTGCCAGCAGCTTGGCCCCGGGCTCTGGGGCCAACGTCCTGACTTTC
.,TRBV5-4,TRBJ2-5,.,CASSLPWGAGTQYF,TGTGCCAGCAGCTTGCCCTGGGGTGCGGGGACCCAGTACTTC
.,TRBV5-1,TRBJ2-3,.,CASSLKKDTQYF,TGCGCCAGCAGCTTGAAGAAAGATACGCAGTATTTT